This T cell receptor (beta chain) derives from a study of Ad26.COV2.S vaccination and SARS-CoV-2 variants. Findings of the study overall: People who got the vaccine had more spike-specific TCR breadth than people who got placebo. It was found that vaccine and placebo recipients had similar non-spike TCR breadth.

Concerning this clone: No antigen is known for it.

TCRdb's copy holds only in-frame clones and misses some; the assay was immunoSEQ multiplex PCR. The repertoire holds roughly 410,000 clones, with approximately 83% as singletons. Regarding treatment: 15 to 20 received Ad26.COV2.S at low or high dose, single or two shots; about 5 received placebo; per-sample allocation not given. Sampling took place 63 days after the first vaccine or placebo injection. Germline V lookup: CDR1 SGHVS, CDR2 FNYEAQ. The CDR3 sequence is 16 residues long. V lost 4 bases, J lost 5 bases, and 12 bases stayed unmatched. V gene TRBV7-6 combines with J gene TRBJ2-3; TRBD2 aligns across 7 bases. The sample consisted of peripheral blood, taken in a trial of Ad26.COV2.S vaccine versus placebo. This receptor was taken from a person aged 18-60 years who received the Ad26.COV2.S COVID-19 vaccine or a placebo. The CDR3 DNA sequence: TGTGCCAGCAGCTCCGGGACTAACCATATCCAAGATACGCAGTATTTT. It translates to CASSSGTNHIQDTQYF.